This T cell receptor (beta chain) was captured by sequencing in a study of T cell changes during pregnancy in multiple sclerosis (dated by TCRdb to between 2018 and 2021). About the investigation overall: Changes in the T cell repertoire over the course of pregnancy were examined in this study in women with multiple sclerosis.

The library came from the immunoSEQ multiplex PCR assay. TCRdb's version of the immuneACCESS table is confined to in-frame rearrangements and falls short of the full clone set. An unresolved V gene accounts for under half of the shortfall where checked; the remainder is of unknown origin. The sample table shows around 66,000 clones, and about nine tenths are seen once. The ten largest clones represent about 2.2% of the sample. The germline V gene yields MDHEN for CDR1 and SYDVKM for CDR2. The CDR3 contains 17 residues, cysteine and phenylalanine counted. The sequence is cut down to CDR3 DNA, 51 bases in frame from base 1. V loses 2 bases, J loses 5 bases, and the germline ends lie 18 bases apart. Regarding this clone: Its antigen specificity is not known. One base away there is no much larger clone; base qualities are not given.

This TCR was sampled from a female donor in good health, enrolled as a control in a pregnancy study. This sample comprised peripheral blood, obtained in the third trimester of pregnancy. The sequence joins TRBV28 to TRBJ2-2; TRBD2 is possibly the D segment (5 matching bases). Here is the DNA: TGTGCCAGCAGTTTAAGGAATTTTCACCGGGGAACCGGGGAGCTGTTTTTT. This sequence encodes CASSLRNFHRGTGELFF.